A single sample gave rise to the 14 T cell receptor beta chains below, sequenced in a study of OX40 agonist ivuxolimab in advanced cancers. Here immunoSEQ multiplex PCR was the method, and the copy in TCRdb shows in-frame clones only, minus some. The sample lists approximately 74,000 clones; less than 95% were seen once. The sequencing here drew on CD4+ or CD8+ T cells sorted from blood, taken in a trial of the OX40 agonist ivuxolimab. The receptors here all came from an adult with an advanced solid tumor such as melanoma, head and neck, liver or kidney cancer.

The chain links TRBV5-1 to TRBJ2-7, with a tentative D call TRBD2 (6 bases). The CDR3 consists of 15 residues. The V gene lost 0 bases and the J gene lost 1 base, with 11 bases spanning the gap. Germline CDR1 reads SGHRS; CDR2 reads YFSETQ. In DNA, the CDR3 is TGCGCCAGCAGCTTGGCGGCGGGGCTATCCTACGAGCAGTACTTC. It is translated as CASSLAAGLSYEQYF.

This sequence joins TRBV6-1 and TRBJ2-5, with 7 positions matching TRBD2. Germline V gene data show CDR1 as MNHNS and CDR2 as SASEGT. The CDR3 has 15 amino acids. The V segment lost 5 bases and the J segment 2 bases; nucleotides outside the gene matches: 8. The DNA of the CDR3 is TGTGCCAGCAGTAGCTCCGGGACTACACAAGAGACCCAGTACTTC. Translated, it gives CASSSSGTTQETQYF.

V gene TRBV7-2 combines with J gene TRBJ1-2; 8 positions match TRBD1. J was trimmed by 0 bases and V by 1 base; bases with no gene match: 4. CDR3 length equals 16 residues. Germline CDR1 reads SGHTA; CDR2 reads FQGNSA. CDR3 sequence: CASSLGGTGTNYGYTF. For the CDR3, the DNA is TGTGCCAGCAGCTTAGGAGGGACAGGAACTAACTATGGCTACACCTTC.

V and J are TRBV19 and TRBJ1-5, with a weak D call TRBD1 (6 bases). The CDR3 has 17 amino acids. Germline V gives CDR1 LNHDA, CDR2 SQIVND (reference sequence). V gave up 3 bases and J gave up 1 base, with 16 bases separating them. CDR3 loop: CASSIPNRAGSNQPQHF. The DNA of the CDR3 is TGTGCCAGTAGTATCCCAAACAGGGCGGGAAGCAATCAGCCCCAGCATTTT.

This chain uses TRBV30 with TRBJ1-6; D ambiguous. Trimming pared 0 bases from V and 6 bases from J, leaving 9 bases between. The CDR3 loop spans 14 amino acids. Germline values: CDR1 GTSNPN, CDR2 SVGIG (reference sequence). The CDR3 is CAWSVLTSNSPLHF. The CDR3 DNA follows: TGTGCCTGGAGTGTTTTGACATCTAATTCACCCCTCCACTTT.

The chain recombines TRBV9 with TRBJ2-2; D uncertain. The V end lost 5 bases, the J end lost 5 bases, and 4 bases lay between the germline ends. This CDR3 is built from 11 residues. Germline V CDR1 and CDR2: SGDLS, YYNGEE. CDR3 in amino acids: CASRGTGELFF. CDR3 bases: TGTGCCAGCAGGGGAACCGGGGAGCTGTTTTTT.

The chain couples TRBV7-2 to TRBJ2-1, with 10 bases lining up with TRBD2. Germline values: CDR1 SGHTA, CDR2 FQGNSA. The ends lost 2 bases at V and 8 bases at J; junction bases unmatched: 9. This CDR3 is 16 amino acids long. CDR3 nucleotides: TGTGCCAGCAGCTTACTTCTAGCGGGGGATGGCTATGAGCAGTTCTTC. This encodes CASSLLLAGDGYEQFF. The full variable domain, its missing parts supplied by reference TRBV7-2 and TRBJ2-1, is GAGVSQSPSNKVTEKGKDVELRCDPISGHTALYWYRQSLGQGLEFLIYFQGNSAPDKSGLPSDRFSAERTGGSVSTLTIQRTQQEDSAVYLCASSLLLAGDGYEQFFGPGTRLTVL.

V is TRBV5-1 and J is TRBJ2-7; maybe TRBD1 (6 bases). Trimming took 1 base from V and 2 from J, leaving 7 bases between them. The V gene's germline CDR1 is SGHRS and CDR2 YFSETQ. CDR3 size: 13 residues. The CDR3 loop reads CASSLTGTYEQYF. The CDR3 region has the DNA TGCGCCAGCAGCTTGACAGGGACCTACGAGCAGTACTTC.

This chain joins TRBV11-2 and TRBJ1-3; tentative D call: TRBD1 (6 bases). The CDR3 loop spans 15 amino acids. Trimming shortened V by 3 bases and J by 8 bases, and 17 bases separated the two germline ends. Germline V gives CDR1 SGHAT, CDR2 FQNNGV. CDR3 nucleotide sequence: TGTGCCAGCAGCTTTGGGGGGGCGCGCGGAGACACCATATATTTT. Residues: CASSFGGARGDTIYF. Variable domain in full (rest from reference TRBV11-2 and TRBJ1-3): EAGVAQSPRYKIIEKRQSVAFWCNPISGHATLYWYQQILGQGPKLLIQFQNNGVVDDSQLPKDRFSAERLKGVDSTLKIQPAKLEDSAVYLCASSFGGARGDTIYFGEGSWLTVV.

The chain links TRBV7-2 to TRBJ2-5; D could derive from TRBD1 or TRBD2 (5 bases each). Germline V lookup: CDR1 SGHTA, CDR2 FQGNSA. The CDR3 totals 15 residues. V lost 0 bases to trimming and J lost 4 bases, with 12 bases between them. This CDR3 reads CASSLAGSRGETQYF. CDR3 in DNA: TGTGCCAGCAGCTTAGCGGGGAGTAGGGGAGAGACCCAGTACTTC.

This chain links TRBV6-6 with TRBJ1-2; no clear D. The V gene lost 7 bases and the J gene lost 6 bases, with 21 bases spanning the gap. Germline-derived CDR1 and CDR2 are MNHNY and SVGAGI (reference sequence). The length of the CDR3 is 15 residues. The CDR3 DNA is TGTGCCAGCAACCGAAATGCCAAGGCAGGTGATGGCTACACCTTC. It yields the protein CASNRNAKAGDGYTF.

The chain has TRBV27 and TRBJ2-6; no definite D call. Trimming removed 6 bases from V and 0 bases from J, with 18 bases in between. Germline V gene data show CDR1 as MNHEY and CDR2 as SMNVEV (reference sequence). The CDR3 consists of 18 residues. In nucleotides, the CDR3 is TGTGCCAGCAGCCGAGACATCGGAATGGGCTCTGGGGCCAACGTCCTGACTTTC. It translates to CASSRDIGMGSGANVLTF.

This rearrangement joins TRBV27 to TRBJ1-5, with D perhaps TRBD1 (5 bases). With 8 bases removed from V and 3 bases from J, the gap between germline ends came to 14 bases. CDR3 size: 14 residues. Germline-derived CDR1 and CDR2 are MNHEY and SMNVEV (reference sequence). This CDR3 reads CASRGFGVNQPQHF. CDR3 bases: TGTGCCAGCCGGGGGTTCGGGGTCAATCAGCCCCAGCATTTT.

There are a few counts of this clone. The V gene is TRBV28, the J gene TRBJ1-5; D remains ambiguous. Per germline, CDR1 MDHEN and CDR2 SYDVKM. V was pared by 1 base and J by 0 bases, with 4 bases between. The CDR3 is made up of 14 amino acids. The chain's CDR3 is CASSLYGSNQPQHF. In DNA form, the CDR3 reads TGTGCCAGCAGTTTATACGGTAGCAATCAGCCCCAGCATTTT.